What follows are 5 T cell receptor beta chains derived from one specimen sequenced in a study of human T cells and chemical hapten exposure. Specified time point: patch test 2, 6 weeks after DPC sensitization. Treatment indicated: therapeutic diphenylcyclopropenone sensitization with weekly scalp DPC. TCRdb redid the calling of the RACE reads with MiXCR, one entry per CDR3 protein. The profile covers roughly 140,000 distinct CDR3 sequences, with 10% to 15% appearing a single time and 1.3% to 1.5% taken by the ten largest. Specimen: whole blood, collected in connection with sensitization to the hapten diphenylcyclopropenone (DPC). The receptors here all came from a woman aged 45-65 years with alopecia areata. Some clones in this sample may be carry-over from other donors' samples.

This clonotype has just a few counts. The CDR3 reads CASSKLRRRDGGGYTF. The CDR3 nucleotides read TGTGCCAGCAGCAAACTGCGCAGACGGGACGGTGGAGGCTACACCTTC. The gene calls are TRBV21-1 and TRBJ1-2; the listed D gene, TRBD1, was not tested against the DNA. TRBV21-1 is labeled a pseudogene. CDR3 length: 16 residues.

This sequence joins TRBV29-1 and TRBJ2-7; 8 nucleotides align to TRBD1. V was clipped by 3 bases and J by 7 bases; unmatched bases: 2. Germline CDR1 reads SQVTM; CDR2 reads ANQGSEA. There are 11 residues in the CDR3. As DNA, the CDR3 is TGCAGCGTTGAGAGGACAGGGGAGCAGTACTTC. Its protein is CSVERTGEQYF.

This clonotype came up many times. CDR3 coding DNA: TGTGCAACTCAGAGACCCGGGAAAACTAATCAGGGCTATGGCTACACCTTC. The encoded protein is CATQRPGKTNQGYGYTF. The chain has TRBV12-3 or TRBV12-4 and TRBJ1-2, with a tentative D call TRBD1 (5 bases). This CDR3 region has 17 residues.

This clonotype was recorded a few times. The genes are TRBV25-1 and TRBJ2-2, with D possibly matching TRBD1 (6 bases). Germline-derived CDR1 and CDR2 are MGHDK and SYGVNS. CDR3 length equals 14 residues. V was clipped by 8 bases and J by 3 bases, with 13 bases between them. The CDR3 coding sequence is TGTGCCAGCGCTTTCGCAGGGGACACCGGGGAGCTGTTTTTT. Protein sequence: CASAFAGDTGELFF.

This chain uses TRBV20-1 with TRBJ2-1; unclear D gene. Germline CDR1 is DFQATT and CDR2 is SNEGSKA (reference sequence). The ends were cut back, 5 bases at V and 9 bases at J, with 23 bases in the middle. The CDR3 runs to 15 residues. The CDR3 protein is CSAPSSDSGHGEQFF. CDR3 nucleotides: TGCAGTGCTCCCTCCTCTGACTCCGGCCACGGTGAGCAGTTCTTC.